This T cell receptor (beta chain) comes out of a study of blood T cells in healthy people across ages. Study-wide results and caveats: A strong correlation was found between TCR beta diversity and the percentage of naive T cells.

There were healthy Caucasian individuals from Russia, aged roughly 6 to 100, serving as donors. This clonotype was observed a few times. What it binds is unknown. Germline V lookup: CDR1 LNHDA, CDR2 SQIVND (reference sequence). This CDR3 has 14 amino acids. The germline V and J ends were trimmed by 6 bases and 0 bases, with 12 bases remaining between them. The second PCR ran roughly 7 to 12 cycles with a sample-barcoded 5' primer and J-beta primers. TCRdb itself ran the 5' RACE reads through MiXCR, one entry per CDR3 protein. Of over 500,000 distinct CDR3 sequences listed, approximately 26% are singletons. The same data also went into a second study, on T cells of mothers and their children.

The genes are TRBV19 and TRBJ2-7; D is possibly TRBD2 (6 bases). Sequencing was performed on blood. This receptor was identified in a boy aged 2 to 10 in good health. The CDR3 DNA follows: TGTGCCAGTAGAGTAGCGGAAAGCTCCTACGAGCAGTACTTC. It is translated as CASRVAESSYEQYF.